The 14 T cell receptor beta chains given below trace back to one sample, sequenced in a study of cytomegalovirus exposure and HLA in healthy donors. Primers included in the PCR were 60 Vbeta and 13 Jbeta primers. Data came from immunoSEQ multiplex PCR; TCRdb stores just in-frame clones and leaves some out. The table lists under 200,000 clones, more than 60% of them singletons. What was sequenced was PBMCs. The receptors stem from a male donor in good health and CMV-seronegative.

The V gene is TRBV4-1, the J gene TRBJ2-7; a weak D match, TRBD1 (6 bases). The V gene lost 3 bases and the J gene lost 3 bases, with 9 bases spanning the gap. Germline V gene sequence: CDR1 MGHRA, CDR2 YSYEKL. The CDR3 has 13 amino acids. The CDR3 DNA is TGCGCCAGCAGCCACCAGACAGGCTACGAGCAGTACTTC. It is translated as CASSHQTGYEQYF.

This clone was recorded a few times. This chain links TRBV7-9 with TRBJ1-1; 7 bases agree with TRBD1. Losses at the gene ends were 3 bases for V and 2 bases for J; bases not matched to a gene: 3. Germline values: CDR1 SEHNR, CDR2 FQNEAQ (reference sequence). The CDR3 has 14 amino acids. The CDR3: CASSLDRTNTEAFF. The DNA of the CDR3 is TGTGCCAGCAGCTTGGACAGGACTAACACTGAAGCTTTCTTT.

The V gene is TRBV9, the J gene TRBJ1-1; no reliable D call. This CDR3 region has 13 residues. V lost 0 bases, J lost 3 bases, and 6 bases lay in between. Germline-derived CDR1 and CDR2 are SGDLS and YYNGEE. CDR3 sequence reads: CASSVEPHTEAFF. Here the CDR3 DNA reads TGTGCCAGCAGCGTAGAGCCCCACACTGAAGCTTTCTTT. Variable domain in full (rest from reference TRBV9 and TRBJ1-1): DSGVTQTPKHLITATGQRVTLRCSPRSGDLSVYWYQQSLDQGLQFLIQYYNGEERAKGNILERFSAQQFPDLHSELNLSSLELGDSALYFCASSVEPHTEAFFGQGTRLTVV.

The chain uses TRBV6-1 and TRBJ1-5; 7 bases map to TRBD1. V was clipped by 6 bases and J by 9 bases; unmatched bases: 11. CDR3 length: 14 residues. Germline assignment: CDR1 MNHNS and CDR2 SASEGT. CDR3 DNA sequence: TGTGCCAGCAGGGGGGCGGGACAGTTTTGGCCCCAGCATTTT. Protein sequence: CASRGAGQFWPQHF.

For this clone: Other DNA sequences of this sample code for an identical CDR3. This chain's CDR3 is CASSSGQGSGYTF. Here the CDR3 DNA reads TGTGCCAGCAGTTCCGGACAGGGGTCTGGCTACACCTTC. The rearrangement joins TRBV28 to TRBJ1-2; 9 bases agree with TRBD1. The CDR3 is 13 residues long. V lost 4 bases and J lost 7; bases outside the gene matches: 4. Germline CDR1 MDHEN, CDR2 SYDVKM.

The chain is built from TRBV18 and TRBJ1-1; 10 positions match TRBD1. The CDR3 sequence is 16 residues long. Per germline, CDR1 KGHSH and CDR2 LQKENI. The J segment lost 6 bases and the V segment lost 6 bases, leaving 13 bases of the junction unmatched. Here the CDR3 reads CASSPQRTGGRAEAFF. The CDR3 nucleotides are TGTGCCAGCTCGCCTCAACGGACAGGGGGAAGGGCTGAAGCTTTCTTT.

This clone was seen a handful of times. The chain carries TRBV28 and TRBJ2-3; 9 positions match TRBD1. This CDR3 is 16 amino acids long. In germline, CDR1 is MDHEN, CDR2 SYDVKM. Trimming at V came to 7 bases and at J to 4 bases, leaving 12 bases not matched to a gene. CDR3 sequence reads: CASNVQGTGRADTQYF. CDR3 nucleotides: TGTGCCAGCAACGTACAGGGGACAGGGCGCGCAGATACGCAGTATTTT.

In this sample, this clone turned up a few times. The chain links TRBV19 to TRBJ1-1, with 8 positions matching TRBD1. Trimming removed 3 bases from V and 1 base from J; junction bases left unmatched: 4. CDR1 LNHDA and CDR2 SQIVND come from the germline V gene (reference sequence). This CDR3 contains 15 residues. CDR3 protein: CASSIRDRPNTEAFF. CDR3 nucleotides: TGTGCCAGTAGTATTCGGGACAGGCCGAACACTGAAGCTTTCTTT.

V is TRBV11-1 and J is TRBJ2-3; TRBD1 aligns across 9 bases. V lost 6 bases to trimming and J lost 1 base; unmatched junction nucleotides: 2. Germline lookup yields CDR1 SGHAT and CDR2 FQDESV (reference sequence). The CDR3 extends over 14 amino acids. The CDR3 here is CASRRDRGTDTQYF. CDR3 DNA sequence: TGTGCCAGCAGACGGGACAGGGGCACAGATACGCAGTATTTT.

The chain joins TRBV6-5 to TRBJ2-7; the match to TRBD1 covers 8 bases. There are 15 residues in the CDR3. CDR1 and CDR2 from the germline V gene are MNHEY and SVGAGI. After removal of 2 bases from V and 8 bases from J, the junction contained 11 bases not matched to a gene. CDR3 nucleotide sequence: TGTGCCAGCAGTTACAGCCAGGGACAGGTATCGCAGCAGTACTTC. This sequence encodes CASSYSQGQVSQQYF.

J is TRBJ2-1 and V is TRBV2; TRBD2 agrees at 8 bases. V shed 2 bases, J shed 15 bases, and the junction held 9 bases outside the gene matches. The CDR3 covers 13 residues. Germline V gives CDR1 SNHLY, CDR2 FYNNEI. In DNA, the CDR3 is TGTGCCAGCAGTGAAAAAGGACTAGCCAAGCCGTTCTTC. It is translated as CASSEKGLAKPFF.

This clone has more than one count but fewer than ten. The V call is TRBV4-3, the J call TRBJ2-2, with 10 positions matching TRBD2. The CDR3 spans 16 residues. Germline V gene lookup returns CDR1 LGHNA and CDR2 YSLEER. The V gene end was trimmed by 0 bases and the J gene end by 9 bases; junction bases not matched to a gene: 7. CDR3 protein: CASSQEALAGVWELFF. In DNA form, the CDR3 reads TGCGCCAGCAGCCAAGAGGCCCTAGCGGGAGTCTGGGAGCTGTTTTTT.

This clone was counted only a few times. V gene TRBV29-1 combines with J gene TRBJ2-1; TRBD2 might be the D (6 bases). Per the germline V gene, CDR1 is SQVTM and CDR2 is ANQGSEA. The CDR3 sequence is 13 residues long. Trimming shortened V by 6 bases and J by 12 bases, and 21 bases separated the two germline ends. The CDR3 sequence is CSVPFKTVAAQFF. DNA of the CDR3: TGCAGCGTCCCCTTCAAAACCGTAGCGGCGCAGTTCTTC.

V and J are TRBV14 and TRBJ1-1; D is unclear. CDR1 and CDR2 (germline): SGHDN, FVKESK. The CDR3 has 13 amino acids. The germline V and J ends were trimmed by 1 base and 2 bases, with 5 bases remaining between them. The CDR3 here is CASSQGPNTEAFF. The CDR3 region has the DNA TGTGCCAGCAGCCAAGGGCCCAACACTGAAGCTTTCTTT.